The 20 T cell receptor beta chains below come from one sample, sequenced in a study of cytotoxic CD8 clonotypes in ibrutinib-treated CLL. The table came from immunoSEQ multiplex PCR; TCRdb's copy has only in-frame clones and leaves some out. The data contain about 160,000 clones, around 84% of them seen just once; the ten biggest clones take up approximately 2%. The sequences come from PBMCs, collected after 12 months of ibrutinib treatment. The receptors come from a human donor with chronic lymphocytic leukemia.

The chain combines TRBV25-1 with TRBJ1-2; the match to TRBD1 covers 8 bases. Germline values: CDR1 MGHDK, CDR2 SYGVNS. The CDR3 consists of 14 residues. V lost 5 bases to trimming and J lost 8 bases; unmatched junction nucleotides: 10. The CDR3 loop is CASSSQGAFWGYTF. The DNA of the CDR3 is TGTGCCAGCAGTTCGCAGGGGGCGTTTTGGGGCTACACCTTC.

This clone is categorized as medium-sized. The chain combines TRBV4-1 with TRBJ1-5; 8 bases match TRBD1. J gave up 5 bases and V 0 bases, and 12 bases lay outside the gene matches. CDR3 length equals 18 residues. Per germline, CDR1 MGHRA and CDR2 YSYEKL. The CDR3 region has the DNA TGCGCCAGCAGCCAAGATAGGAAAAGGACAGGGACCGATCAGCCCCAGCATTTT. Residues: CASSQDRKRTGTDQPQHF.

This chain joins TRBV28 and TRBJ2-6, with 7 positions matching TRBD2. V dropped 7 bases and J dropped 2; count of bases not matched to a gene: 11. The CDR3 is 17 amino acids. The germline V gene encodes CDR1 MDHEN and CDR2 SYDVKM. The CDR3 here is CASTQEGRVAGANVLTF. The DNA for the CDR3 is TGTGCCAGCACCCAGGAGGGGAGGGTCGCTGGGGCCAACGTCCTGACTTTC.

The CDR3: CASSGTRDRGNQPQHF. The CDR3, as DNA: TGTGCCAGCAGTGGAACCCGGGACAGGGGTAACCAGCCCCAGCATTTT. The V gene is TRBV6-1, the J gene TRBJ1-5; 10 bases are a match to TRBD1. CDR3 size: 16 residues. Trimming at V came to 4 bases and at J to 7 bases, leaving 10 bases not matched to a gene. Per the germline V gene, CDR1 is MNHNS and CDR2 is SASEGT.

The V and J genes are TRBV6-6 and TRBJ1-5; D gene unclear. CDR1 is MNHNY and CDR2 is SVGAGI in the germline V gene (reference sequence). This CDR3 spans 13 amino acids. V lost 2 bases and J lost 0, with 2 bases in between. The CDR3 loop is CASSYGSNQPQHF. The CDR3 DNA reads as TGTGCCAGCAGTTACGGTAGCAATCAGCCCCAGCATTTT.

V and J are TRBV19 and TRBJ2-2, with D perhaps TRBD2 (5 bases). Looked up from germline, CDR1 is LNHDA and CDR2 is SQIVND (reference sequence). V dropped 7 bases and J dropped 6 bases, with 15 bases sitting between them. This CDR3 has 14 residues. The CDR3 DNA sequence: TGTGCCAGTACCAACGGTCGGGGTCCCGGGGAGCTGTTTTTT. Its protein is CASTNGRGPGELFF.

The sample holds one count of this clone. The chain has TRBV29-1 and TRBJ1-1; D unclear. This CDR3 region has 13 residues. V was clipped by 6 bases and J by 0 bases, with 11 bases between them. CDR1 SQVTM and CDR2 ANQGSEA come from the germline V gene. CDR3 sequence reads: CSVSGLLNTEAFF. The CDR3 nucleotides read TGCAGCGTGTCCGGACTCCTGAACACTGAAGCTTTCTTT. The full variable domain, rest sourced from reference TRBV29-1 and TRBJ1-1, is SAVISQKPSRDICQRGTSLTIQCQVDSQVTMMFWYRQQPGQSLTLIATANQGSEATYESGFVIDKFPISRPNLTFSTLTVSNMSPEDSSIYLCSVSGLLNTEAFFGQGTRLTVV.

This chain's CDR3 is CASSATGGRVGELFF. The CDR3 coding sequence is TGTGCCAGCAGCGCGACAGGGGGCCGAGTCGGGGAGCTGTTTTTT. The genes are TRBV9 and TRBJ2-2; 10 bases line up with TRBD1. Germline CDR1 reads SGDLS; CDR2 reads YYNGEE. The CDR3 covers 15 residues. V lost 3 bases to trimming and J lost 7 bases; unmatched junction nucleotides: 6.

The J gene is TRBJ2-7, the V gene TRBV29-1; D might be TRBD2 (7 bases). V was shortened by 6 bases and J by 6 bases, with 18 bases between the two germline ends. The germline CDR1 and CDR2 sequences are SQVTM and ANQGSEA. The CDR3 sequence is 13 residues long. The CDR3 loop reads CSVGEGGVSEQYF. The CDR3 DNA reads as TGCAGCGTAGGGGAGGGGGGGGTAAGCGAGCAGTACTTC.

This clone has only a few counts. The genes are TRBV4-3 and TRBJ2-2; possible D gene TRBD2, 6 bases. Germline V CDR1 and CDR2: LGHNA, YSLEER. The V end lost 0 bases, the J end lost 8 bases, and 13 bases lay between the germline ends. CDR3 length: 15 residues. The CDR3 here is CASSQDRTIRGELFF. As DNA, the CDR3 is TGCGCCAGCAGCCAAGATAGGACTATCCGTGGGGAGCTGTTTTTT.

The DNA of the CDR3 is TGTGCCAGCAGCTTAGCCAACGGGAGGTTCGCCGGGGAGCTGTTTTTT. Translating gives CASSLANGRFAGELFF. The rearrangement uses TRBV7-2 and TRBJ2-2, with 7 bases identical to TRBD2. V lost 0 bases to trimming and J lost 6 bases; unmatched junction nucleotides: 7. Germline V CDR1 and CDR2: SGHTA, FQGNSA. The CDR3 has 16 amino acids. The variable domain in full, with the rest retrieved from reference TRBV7-2 and TRBJ2-2, is GAGVSQSPSNKVTEKGKDVELRCDPISGHTALYWYRQSLGQGLEFLIYFQGNSAPDKSGLPSDRFSAERTGGSVSTLTIQRTQQEDSAVYLCASSLANGRFAGELFFGEGSRLTVL.

This chain connects TRBV4-1 to TRBJ1-2, with D maybe TRBD1 (5 bases). Germline assignment: CDR1 MGHRA and CDR2 YSYEKL. The CDR3 loop spans 17 amino acids. V lost 4 bases and J 4 bases, leaving 22 bases between the germline ends. The CDR3 here is CASSPWDGGTIGYGYTF. CDR3 sequence (DNA): TGCGCCAGCAGCCCCTGGGACGGGGGGACTATAGGCTATGGCTACACCTTC.

The chain uses TRBV6-4 and TRBJ2-2; 10 bases align to TRBD2. The V segment lost 2 bases and the J segment 4 bases; nucleotides outside the gene matches: 7. Germline loops: CDR1 MRHNA, CDR2 SNTAGT. CDR3 length equals 17 residues. CDR3 protein: CASSDGTSESSTGELFF. The CDR3 DNA is TGTGCCAGCAGTGACGGGACTAGCGAATCCTCCACCGGGGAGCTGTTTTTT.

The rearrangement joins TRBV18 to TRBJ1-6, with a weak D call TRBD1 (5 bases). V lost 2 bases and J lost 1, with 15 bases in between. Per the germline V gene, CDR1 is KGHSH and CDR2 is LQKENI. The CDR3 has 18 amino acids. CDR3 bases: TGTGCCAGCTCACCAGGGGGGTTACTGAAGTCCTATAATTCACCCCTCCACTTT. Translated: CASSPGGLLKSYNSPLHF.

The gene calls are TRBV9 and TRBJ1-5; tentatively, D is TRBD1 (6 bases). The CDR3 extends over 13 amino acids. Trimming removed 4 bases at V and 5 bases at J, with 10 bases between. Looked up from germline, CDR1 is SGDLS and CDR2 is YYNGEE. The CDR3 nucleotides read TGTGCCAGCAGCCTAAGGGGGGATCAGCCCCAGCATTTT. This gives the protein CASSLRGDQPQHF.

The chain employs TRBV11-2 and TRBJ1-2, with D unresolved. This CDR3 has 16 residues. Germline loops: CDR1 SGHAT, CDR2 FQNNGV. Trimming pared 0 bases from V and 2 bases from J, leaving 13 bases between. The CDR3 DNA reads TGTGCCAGCAGCTTAGATCATAGGCCTTCGAACTATGGCTACACCTTC. Translation: CASSLDHRPSNYGYTF. Based on the CDR3 plus reference TRBV11-2 and TRBJ1-2, the full variable domain is EAGVAQSPRYKIIEKRQSVAFWCNPISGHATLYWYQQILGQGPKLLIQFQNNGVVDDSQLPKDRFSAERLKGVDSTLKIQPAKLEDSAVYLCASSLDHRPSNYGYTFGSGTRLTVV.

The rearrangement joins TRBV16 to TRBJ2-3; 13 bases fit TRBD2. Trimming removed 4 bases from V and 4 bases from J; junction bases left unmatched: 2. This CDR3 is built from 15 residues. CDR1 is KGHSY, CDR2 FQNENV, per germline. The CDR3 loop is CASSLLAGGADTQYF. CDR3 bases: TGTGCCAGCAGCCTACTAGCGGGAGGGGCAGATACGCAGTATTTT.

This chain connects TRBV4-3 to TRBJ1-2; D ambiguous. Germline CDR1 LGHNA, CDR2 YSLEER. V shed 0 bases and J shed 4 bases, with 6 bases lying between them. The CDR3 totals 13 residues. In DNA form, the CDR3 reads TGCGCCAGCAGCCAAGATACGGGCTATGGCTACACCTTC. It codes for CASSQDTGYGYTF.

V and J are TRBV28 and TRBJ2-7; 15 bases are a match to TRBD2. This CDR3 spans 16 amino acids. The V gene's germline CDR1 is MDHEN and CDR2 SYDVKM. After removal of 3 bases from V and 5 bases from J, the junction contained 5 bases not matched to a gene. The CDR3 coding sequence is TGTGCCAGCAGTTTTGGGACTAGCGGGAGGAGGAACGAGCAGTACTTC. Translating it yields CASSFGTSGRRNEQYF.

The rearrangement joins TRBV6-5 to TRBJ1-1; D possibly corresponds to TRBD1 (5 bases). The CDR3 consists of 14 residues. The germline V and J ends were trimmed by 8 bases and 1 base, with 14 bases remaining between them. Germline V gives CDR1 MNHEY, CDR2 SVGAGI. The CDR3 loop reads CASRNLGGNTEAFF. Written as DNA, the CDR3 is TGTGCCAGCCGTAACTTGGGGGGGAACACTGAAGCTTTCTTT.